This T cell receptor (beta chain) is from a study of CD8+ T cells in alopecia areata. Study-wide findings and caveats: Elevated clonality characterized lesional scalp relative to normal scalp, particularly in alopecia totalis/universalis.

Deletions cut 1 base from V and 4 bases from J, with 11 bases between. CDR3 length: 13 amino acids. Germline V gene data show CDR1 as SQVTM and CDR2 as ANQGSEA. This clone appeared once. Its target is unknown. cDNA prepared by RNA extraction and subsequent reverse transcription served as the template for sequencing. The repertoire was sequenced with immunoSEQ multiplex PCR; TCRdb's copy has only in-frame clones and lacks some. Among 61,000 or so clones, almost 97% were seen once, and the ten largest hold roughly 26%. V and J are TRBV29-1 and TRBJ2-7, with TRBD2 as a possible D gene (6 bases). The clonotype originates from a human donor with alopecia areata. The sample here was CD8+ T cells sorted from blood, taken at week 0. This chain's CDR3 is CSVEVGGIYEQYF. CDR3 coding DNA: TGCAGCGTTGAAGTTGGGGGGATTTACGAGCAGTACTTC.